This record concerns one T cell receptor beta chain sequence. Its specificity is not known. Some clones are missing from TCRdb's copy, which holds only in-frame ones; the method was immunoSEQ multiplex PCR. The sample comprises fewer than 85,000 clones, roughly 84% of which are singletons, and roughly 18% rests with the top ten. This sample is drawn from a study of T cell responses to AZD1222 COVID-19 vaccine. The study, taken as a whole, reports: Across spike, vaccine-associated CD4 TCRs were found, dominant at 160-218 and 743-854. Nearly half of spike-specific TCRs reportedly target unmutated variant regions.

Germline CDR1 reads LNHDA; CDR2 reads SQIVND (reference sequence). The CDR3 totals 16 residues. V lost 5 bases and J lost 4, with 18 bases in between. The sequences come from peripheral blood, collected 28 days after the second AZD1222 dose. This clonotype was obtained from an adult who received the AZD1222 COVID-19 vaccine. The chain joins TRBV19 to TRBJ1-5; tentatively, D is TRBD1 (6 bases). CDR3 coding DNA: TGTGCCAGTAGTGTACGATGGGGGCTTGAGAATCAGCCCCAGCATTTT. It specifies CASSVRWGLENQPQHF.